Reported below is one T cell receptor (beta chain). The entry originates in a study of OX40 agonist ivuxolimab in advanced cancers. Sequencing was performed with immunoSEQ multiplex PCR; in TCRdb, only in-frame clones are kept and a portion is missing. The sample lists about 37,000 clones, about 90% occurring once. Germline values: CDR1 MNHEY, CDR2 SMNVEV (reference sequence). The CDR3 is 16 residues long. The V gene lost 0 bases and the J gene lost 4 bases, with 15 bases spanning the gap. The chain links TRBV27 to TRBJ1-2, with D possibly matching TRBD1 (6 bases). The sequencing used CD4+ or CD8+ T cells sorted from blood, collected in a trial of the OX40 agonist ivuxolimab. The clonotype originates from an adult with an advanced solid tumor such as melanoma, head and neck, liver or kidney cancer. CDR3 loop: CASSLSKGGLVYGYTF. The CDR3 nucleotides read TGTGCCAGCAGTTTATCGAAGGGGGGACTGGTCTATGGCTACACCTTC.